Following are 20 T cell receptor beta chains from one sample sequenced in a study of immune evolution from preneoplasia to lung adenocarcinoma. Repertoires were generated with immunoSEQ multiplex PCR, while TCRdb's copy carries only in-frame clones and drops some. The sample records 6,500 to 9,500 clones, 55% to 75% being singletons. The sequenced material came from FFPE lung adenocarcinoma in situ tissue. All receptors derive from a donor aged 70 or over with lung adenocarcinoma. Some clones in this sample may be carry-over from other donors' samples.

The chain uses TRBV11-2 and TRBJ1-3; no firm D call. CDR1 and CDR2 from the germline V gene are SGHAT and FQNNGV. This CDR3 comprises 12 residues. The ends were cut back, 7 bases at V and 3 bases at J, with 7 bases in the middle. CDR3 nucleotide sequence: TGTGCCAGCACACCGGGTGGAAACACCATATATTTT. The encoded protein is CASTPGGNTIYF.

This chain connects TRBV5-4 to TRBJ1-1, with 7 positions matching TRBD1. J was trimmed by 8 bases and V by 2 bases; bases with no gene match: 9. This CDR3 comprises 14 residues. Germline V gives CDR1 SGHNT, CDR2 YYREEE (reference sequence). The CDR3 region is CASSLPGQSIEAFF. The CDR3 DNA follows: TGTGCCAGCAGCTTACCGGGACAGAGCATAGAAGCTTTCTTT.

This chain joins TRBV6-6 and TRBJ2-1, with TRBD1 matching 11 bases. CDR3 length: 15 residues. Germline V gene sequence: CDR1 MNHNY, CDR2 SVGAGI (reference sequence). Trimming took 6 bases from V and 6 from J; bases not matched to a gene: 7. The CDR3 protein is CASSSGQGAGNEQFF. The DNA of the CDR3 is TGTGCCAGCAGCTCAGGACAGGGGGCGGGCAATGAGCAGTTCTTC.

V gene TRBV18 combines with J gene TRBJ2-1, with D maybe TRBD2 (7 bases). The ends were cut back, 2 bases at V and 4 bases at J, with 12 bases in the middle. The CDR3 covers 15 residues. The germline V gene encodes CDR1 KGHSH and CDR2 LQKENI. The CDR3 DNA is TGTGCCAGCTCACCAGGGGGGGGCACGTACAATGAGCAGTTCTTC. It codes for CASSPGGGTYNEQFF.

The chain uses TRBV30 and TRBJ2-7; maybe TRBD2 (6 bases). The V gene's germline CDR1 is GTSNPN and CDR2 SVGIG (reference sequence). CDR3 length: 13 residues. V was cut by 5 bases and J by 3 bases, with 14 bases left in between. CDR3: CAWLRAGSYEQYF. CDR3 DNA sequence: TGTGCCTGGCTCCGAGCGGGTAGCTACGAGCAGTACTTC.

V usage is TRBV29-1 and J usage is TRBJ1-2, with D possibly TRBD1 on 5 matching bases. Germline values: CDR1 SQVTM, CDR2 ANQGSEA. The V end was cut by 4 bases, the J end by 8 bases, with 11 bases between. This CDR3 is 11 amino acids long. The chain's CDR3 is CSVAGGYGYTF. CDR3 in DNA: TGCAGCGTTGCGGGGGGGTACGGCTACACCTTC.

A few counts support this clone. V usage is TRBV7-8 and J usage is TRBJ1-2; D unclear. The V and J ends lost 2 bases and 2 bases respectively, with 9 bases between them. Germline CDR1 is SGHVS and CDR2 is FQNEAQ. There are 14 residues in the CDR3. The CDR3 bases are TGTGCCAGCAGCTTATGGGCCGGCAACTATGGCTACACCTTC. Its protein product is CASSLWAGNYGYTF.

The CDR3 DNA follows: TGTGCCACCCGGGACTCCGGAGGGGACACCGGGGAGCTGTTTTTT. Protein: CATRDSGGDTGELFF. The chain links TRBV19 to TRBJ2-2; maybe TRBD2 (6 bases). The CDR3 runs to 15 residues. The germline V and J ends were trimmed by 10 bases and 3 bases, with 18 bases remaining between them. CDR1 is LNHDA and CDR2 is SQIVND in the germline V gene (reference sequence).

This sequence joins TRBV19 and TRBJ2-3; D unresolved. V lost 2 bases, J lost 6 bases, and 18 bases lay in between. The CDR3 length is 16 residues. The germline V gene has CDR1 LNHDA and CDR2 SQIVND (reference sequence). CDR3 loop: CASSISLRYERDTQYF. CDR3 DNA sequence: TGTGCCAGTAGTATATCTCTAAGATACGAGAGGGATACGCAGTATTTT.

J is TRBJ2-5 and V is TRBV14, with no clear D. In germline, CDR1 is SGHDN, CDR2 FVKESK. V lost 2 bases and J 4 bases, leaving 11 bases between the germline ends. The CDR3 is 14 residues long. For the CDR3, the DNA is TGTGCCAGCAGCCAATCTAGATCTGGAGAGACCCAGTACTTC. Protein product: CASSQSRSGETQYF. Filled out from reference TRBV14 and TRBJ2-5, the complete variable domain reads EAGVTQFPSHSVIEKGQTVTLRCDPISGHDNLYWYRRVMGKEIKFLLHFVKESKQDESGMPNNRFLAERTGGTYSTLKVQPAELEDSGVYFCASSQSRSGETQYFGPGTRLLVL.

This clone appeared once. V is TRBV2 and J is TRBJ1-6; D perhaps matches TRBD1 (5 bases). This CDR3 has 14 amino acids. The V end was cut by 6 bases, the J end by 9 bases, with 15 bases between. CDR1 SNHLY and CDR2 FYNNEI come from the germline V gene. CDR3 protein: CASRGELLSSPLHF. The CDR3 DNA sequence: TGTGCCAGCAGGGGGGAGCTCCTTAGTTCACCCCTCCACTTT.

The chain is built from TRBV11-3 and TRBJ2-2; D gene uncertain. Trimming took off 4 bases at V and 8 bases at J, with 8 bases between the two ends. Germline assignment: CDR1 SGHNT and CDR2 YENEEA. This CDR3 contains 12 residues. In DNA form, the CDR3 reads TGTGCCAGCAGCTCCGGCTGGGGGGAGCTGTTTTTT. Its translation: CASSSGWGELFF.

As DNA, the CDR3 is TGTGCCAGCAGTTTACCAGGGGCCGACACTGAAGCTTTCTTT. Protein sequence: CASSLPGADTEAFF. The chain uses TRBV28 and TRBJ1-1, with TRBD1 as a possible D gene (6 bases). Germline assignment: CDR1 MDHEN and CDR2 SYDVKM. The CDR3 totals 14 residues. Trimming pared 2 bases from V and 3 bases from J, leaving 10 bases between.

This clone was seen just once. The chain recombines TRBV6-4 with TRBJ2-3, with TRBD2 matching over 9 bases. V was clipped by 4 bases and J by 1 base; unmatched bases: 0. CDR1 MRHNA and CDR2 SNTAGT come from the germline V gene. The CDR3 has 14 residues. DNA for the CDR3: TGTGCCAGCAGTGCTAGCGGGGGCACAGATACGCAGTATTTT. Translation: CASSASGGTDTQYF.

The DNA for the CDR3 is TGTGCCATGGGACAGGGAACAGATACGCAGTATTTT. It is translated as CAMGQGTDTQYF. The rearrangement joins TRBV10-3 to TRBJ2-3, with TRBD1 identical over 9 bases. Per the germline V gene, CDR1 is ENHRY and CDR2 is SYGVKD. Trimming removed 9 bases from V and 3 bases from J; junction bases left unmatched: 1. The CDR3 has 12 amino acids.

The chain links TRBV5-1 to TRBJ2-2, with D perhaps assigned TRBD1 or TRBD2 (6 bases each). The V and J ends lost 0 bases and 4 bases respectively, with 10 bases between them. This CDR3 comprises 15 residues. Germline CDR1 and CDR2: SGHRS and YFSETQ. The CDR3 nucleotides read TGCGCCAGCAGCTTGGAGGGGGGTCTCACCGGGGAGCTGTTTTTT. This sequence encodes CASSLEGGLTGELFF.

The chain recombines TRBV6-6 with TRBJ1-2; no clear D gene. Trimming removed 5 bases from V and 0 bases from J, with 10 bases in between. Germline V gene sequence: CDR1 MNHNY, CDR2 SVGAGI (reference sequence). The CDR3 is 14 amino acids. CDR3 in DNA: TGTGCCAGCAGTACCTTGGAGTCTAACTATGGCTACACCTTC. It codes for CASSTLESNYGYTF.

This clone was detected only once. V usage is TRBV18 and J usage is TRBJ2-3, with a weak D call TRBD1 (5 bases). The germline V gene has CDR1 KGHSH and CDR2 LQKENI. The CDR3 runs to 14 residues. Trimming cost V 4 bases and J 8 bases, with 16 bases left between them. CDR3 nucleotides: TGTGCCAGCTCACGACCCGGGCAGGGAAGTACGCAGTATTTT. It yields the protein CASSRPGQGSTQYF.

This chain joins TRBV10-2 and TRBJ1-5, with D possibly TRBD1 on 6 matching bases. Germline CDR1 reads WSHSY; CDR2 reads SAAADI. The V and J ends lost 6 bases and 4 bases respectively, with 10 bases between them. CDR3 length: 13 residues. CDR3 region: CASSPTGNQPQHF. The CDR3 bases are TGCGCCAGCAGCCCGACAGGAAATCAGCCCCAGCATTTT.

The J gene is TRBJ1-2, the V gene TRBV5-4; 8 bases match TRBD1. Per germline, CDR1 SGHNT and CDR2 YYREEE (reference sequence). The junction had 4 bases not matched to a gene; V was cut back by 2 bases and J by 7 bases. This CDR3 comprises 13 residues. CDR3 DNA sequence: TGTGCCAGCAGCTTCGGCAGGGGGCCTGGCTACACCTTC. The encoded protein is CASSFGRGPGYTF. The full variable domain, with the rest looked up from reference TRBV5-4 and TRBJ1-2, is ETGVTQSPTHLIKTRGQQVTLRCSSQSGHNTVSWYQQALGQGPQFIFQYYREEENGRGNFPPRFSGLQFPNYSSELNVNALELDDSALYLCASSFGRGPGYTFGSGTRLTVV.